What follows are 4 T cell receptor beta chains derived from one specimen sequenced in a study of blood T cell repertoires in COVID-19. TCRdb's table, derived via immunoSEQ multiplex PCR, lists solely in-frame clones and lacks some. There are 200,000 to 250,000 clones in the sample; around 85% occur only once, and about 3.8% lies in the top ten. Specimen: PBMCs or T cells enriched from blood (not recorded which). These receptors were collected from a woman in her forties with acute COVID-19.

This chain joins TRBV11-2 and TRBJ2-3, with 12 positions matching TRBD2. Germline V gene lookup returns CDR1 SGHAT and CDR2 FQNNGV. The CDR3 is 18 residues long. V trimming: 0 bases; J trimming: 1 base; junction bases outside the gene matches: 5. The CDR3 loop is CASSLDHGLAGRTDTQYF. For the CDR3, the DNA is TGTGCCAGCAGCTTAGATCACGGACTAGCGGGACGCACAGATACGCAGTATTTT.

This chain links TRBV24-1 with TRBJ2-2, with 8 bases that match TRBD1. CDR1 KGHDR and CDR2 SFDVKD come from the germline V gene. The V and J ends lost 3 bases and 1 base, in that order; junction bases with no gene match: 3. This CDR3 region has 16 residues. CDR3 sequence (DNA): TGTGCCACCAGTGATGTCGGGACAGGGAACACCGGGGAGCTGTTTTTT. It is translated as CATSDVGTGNTGELFF.

The J gene is TRBJ2-1, the V gene TRBV9, with TRBD2 identical over 11 bases. CDR1 and CDR2 from the germline V gene are SGDLS and YYNGEE. CDR3 length: 15 amino acids. V trimming: 3 bases; J trimming: 6 bases; junction bases outside the gene matches: 5. In DNA form, the CDR3 reads TGTGCCAGCAGCGCCACTAGCGGGAGAATCAATGAGCAGTTCTTC. It yields the protein CASSATSGRINEQFF.

The gene calls are TRBV7-6 and TRBJ2-3; 13 bases line up with TRBD2. The junction had 2 bases not matched to a gene; V was cut back by 1 base and J by 4 bases. The CDR3 loop spans 16 amino acids. Per the germline V gene, CDR1 is SGHVS and CDR2 is FNYEAQ. CDR3 DNA sequence: TGTGCCAGCAGCTTAGGGACTAGCGGGAGCGCAGATACGCAGTATTTT. Protein product: CASSLGTSGSADTQYF.